This T cell receptor beta chain came from a study of response to subunit inactivated influenza vaccine. TCRdb used MiXCR to reprocess the RT-PCR reads, holding one entry per CDR3 protein. The table lists hundreds of thousands of distinct CDR3 sequences, under 15% of them singletons. This clonotype was seen only a few times. CDR3 size: 14 residues. The germline V and J ends were trimmed by 5 bases and 5 bases, with 16 bases remaining between them. The germline V gene encodes CDR1 SEHNR and CDR2 FQNEAQ (reference sequence). The chain recombines TRBV7-9 with TRBJ2-7, with D hard to call. The sequence was obtained from a middle-aged man who received an inactivated influenza vaccine. The input for sequencing was PBMCs from blood, taken more than 35 days after vaccination. CDR3 in amino acids: CASSKVGLFHEQYF. The CDR3 DNA follows: TGTGCCAGCAGCAAGGTCGGGTTATTCCACGAGCAGTACTTC.